These T cell receptor beta chains were read from a single sample in a study of cytomegalovirus exposure and HLA in healthy donors. The repertoire was sequenced with immunoSEQ multiplex PCR; TCRdb's copy has only in-frame clones and lacks some. The sample consists of about 280,000 clones, more than 75% of them appearing once. The sequenced sample was PBMCs. The receptor set was obtained from a young woman in good health and CMV-seronegative. Both conserved end residues are part of each CDR3. The D gene is left open where the match is weak. Size is stated for part of the rows, as once, few or many counts, or as a class when the clone is expanded.

TRBJ1-1	NA	NA	TRBV28	CASTNTNSGEAFF	TGTGCCAGCACCAACACCAACTCAGGGGAAGCTTTCTTT
TRBJ2-7	NA	TRBD2	TRBV4-3	CASSHGTSGIYEQYF	TGCGCCAGCAGCCATGGGACTAGCGGAATTTACGAGCAGTACTTC
TRBJ2-2	NA	NA	TRBV5-1	CASSLGPLQGSTGELFF	TGCGCCAGCAGCTTGGGCCCCTTACAGGGAAGTACCGGGGAGCTGTTTTTT
TRBJ1-5	NA	NA	TRBV7-8	CASSLAPSTRQPQHF	TGTGCCAGCAGCTTAGCCCCCTCGACTCGTCAACCCCAGCATTTT
TRBJ1-2	NA	NA	TRBV5-6	CASRSDTMTNYGYTF	TGTGCCAGCAGATCGGACACGATGACTAACTATGGCTACACCTTC
TRBJ2-2	NA	NA	TRBV2	CASNPDHQRQAGELFF	TGTGCCAGCAACCCGGACCACCAACGACAGGCCGGGGAGCTGTTTTTT
TRBJ2-2	NA	NA	TRBV25-1	CASSATGTANTGELFF	TGTGCCAGCAGTGCGACCGGGACTGCGAACACCGGGGAGCTGTTTTTT
TRBJ2-3	NA	NA	TRBV5-6	CASSFASLRADTQYF	TGTGCCAGCAGCTTTGCAAGTCTCCGCGCAGATACGCAGTATTTT
TRBJ2-3	NA	NA	TRBV6-6	CATGGSWGDTQYF	TGTGCAACCGGGGGTAGTTGGGGAGATACGCAGTATTTT
TRBJ2-7	NA	NA	TRBV7-8	CASSSLGVAAYEQYF	TGTGCCAGCAGCTCCCTAGGGGTAGCGGCCTACGAGCAGTACTTC
TRBJ1-3	NA	NA	TRBV7-3	CASSLAQGCAGNTIYF	TGTGCCAGCAGCCTAGCACAGGGATGTGCTGGAAACACCATATATTTT
TRBJ1-1	NA	NA	TRBV9	CASSVDPQENTEAFF	TGTGCCAGCAGCGTAGACCCACAGGAAAACACTGAAGCTTTCTTT
TRBJ1-2	NA	NA	TRBV29-1	CSVIFSYGYTF	TGCAGCGTAATATTTTCTTATGGCTACACCTTC
TRBJ2-1	NA	TRBD2	TRBV5-6	CASSLGFGGRAYNEQFF	TGTGCCAGCAGCTTGGGGTTTGGGGGGAGGGCGTACAATGAGCAGTTCTTC
TRBJ1-1	NA	NA	TRBV7-9	CASSPRGNTEAFF	TGTGCCAGCAGCCCAAGGGGGAACACTGAAGCTTTCTTT
TRBJ2-3	NA	NA	TRBV11-2	CASSWRADTQYF	TGTGCCAGCAGCTGGAGGGCAGATACGCAGTATTTT
TRBJ1-1	NA	TRBD1	TRBV9	CASSATGVGTEAFF	TGTGCCAGCAGCGCCACAGGGGTTGGGACTGAAGCTTTCTTT
TRBJ2-3	NA	TRBD2	TRBV7-3	CASRVPRGLAGVPGTQYF	TGTGCCAGCAGGGTCCCAAGAGGACTAGCGGGAGTCCCTGGTACGCAGTATTTT
TRBJ1-2	NA	NA	TRBV5-1	CASSLDTTGGYTF	TGCGCCAGCAGCTTGGACACAACGGGGGGCTACACCTTC
TRBJ2-5	NA	NA	TRBV7-3	CASSLSGQETQYF	TGTGCCAGCAGCTTATCCGGGCAAGAGACCCAGTACTTC
TRBJ1-1	NA	NA	TRBV28	CASVKPQGTYEAFF	TGTGCCAGCGTCAAACCCCAGGGGACATACGAAGCTTTCTTT
TRBJ2-1	NA	TRBD2	TRBV9	CASSVVASGSNEQFF	TGTGCCAGCAGCGTAGTCGCTAGCGGGAGCAATGAGCAGTTCTTC
TRBJ1-2	NA	NA	TRBV9	CASSVEPEGSPYGYTF	TGTGCCAGCAGCGTAGAGCCCGAAGGGAGTCCCTATGGCTACACCTTC
TRBJ2-1	NA	TRBD2	TRBV7-9	CASSLSVGGRTGNEQFF	TGTGCCAGCAGCCTTTCCGTGGGAGGGCGAACGGGGAATGAGCAGTTCTTC
TRBJ1-5	NA	NA	TRBV28	CASSPWGEGNQPQHF	TGTGCCAGCAGCCCCTGGGGAGAAGGCAATCAGCCCCAGCATTTT
TRBJ2-5	few	NA	TRBV5-1	CASSLDRAETQYF	TGCGCCAGCAGCTTGGACAGGGCAGAGACCCAGTACTTC